This T cell receptor beta chain was profiled in a study of prognosis after radiotherapy for stage I lung cancer. Genomic DNA provided the template from which TCR beta CDR3 was amplified by two-round multiplex PCR. Initially, in first-round PCR, primers specific to each TRBV and TRBJ gene were used. TCRdb independently ran MiXCR on the multiplex PCR reads; one entry per CDR3 protein. The table lists 30,000 to 40,000 distinct CDR3 sequences, around a third of them singletons. This clonotype appeared many times. V was pared by 5 bases and J by 7 bases, with 20 bases between. CDR1 is DFQATT, CDR2 SNEGSKA, per germline (reference sequence). This CDR3 spans 14 amino acids.

Sequenced material: PBMCs, taken before or after stereotactic body radiation therapy (not recorded which). This TCR was recovered from a donor older than 45 with non-small cell lung cancer. This chain connects TRBV20-1 to TRBJ1-2; weak D call: TRBD1 (6 bases). CDR3 nucleotide sequence: TGCAGTGCTCCACCGGGGGGGCTGGGGGTTGGCTACACCTTC. Its protein product is CSAPPGGLGVGYTF.